The 23 T cell receptor beta chains below come from one sample, sequenced in a study of T cell responses to AZD1222 COVID-19 vaccine. Generated by immunoSEQ multiplex PCR, the TCRdb table keeps only in-frame clones and is missing some. The sample consists of more than 95,000 clones, roughly 88% of them appearing once. The specimen comprised peripheral blood, sampled 28 days after the second AZD1222 dose. The receptors stem from an adult who received the AZD1222 COVID-19 vaccine.

The rearrangement joins TRBV5-4 to TRBJ2-7, with D perhaps given as TRBD1 or TRBD2 (7 bases each). CDR3 length equals 16 residues. V lost 4 bases, J lost 0 bases, and 17 bases lay in between. Germline V gene sequence: CDR1 SGHNT, CDR2 YYREEE (reference sequence). The chain's CDR3 is CASSPGGASSSYEQYF. CDR3 in DNA: TGTGCCAGCAGCCCAGGGGGGGCCTCAAGCTCCTACGAGCAGTACTTC.

V and J are TRBV2 and TRBJ1-1; no reliable D call. Trimming pared 4 bases from V and 1 base from J, leaving 10 bases between. Germline CDR1 and CDR2: SNHLY and FYNNEI. This CDR3 is built from 14 residues. The CDR3 loop reads CASSGAAGNTEAFF. CDR3 in DNA: TGTGCCAGCAGTGGAGCGGCGGGGAACACTGAAGCTTTCTTT.

This clone came up a few times. Here the CDR3 reads CASSQAGSGTQETQYF. The DNA of the CDR3 is TGTGCCAGCAGCCAGGCAGGGTCGGGCACCCAAGAGACCCAGTACTTC. The rearrangement uses TRBV3-1 (or the pseudogene TRBV3-2) and TRBJ2-5; weak D call: TRBD1 (5 bases). The CDR3 sequence is 16 residues long. The germline V gene has CDR1 LGHDT and CDR2 YNNKEL (reference sequence). The V end lost 3 bases, the J end lost 1 base, and 15 bases lay between the germline ends.

This clone was picked up many times. The CDR3 spells CATTGLAAYNEQFF. CDR3 in DNA: TGTGCCACAACCGGACTAGCGGCCTACAATGAGCAGTTCTTC. The chain recombines TRBV6-6 with TRBJ2-1; 10 bases match TRBD2. Germline assignment: CDR1 MNHNY and CDR2 SVGAGI (reference sequence). CDR3 size: 14 residues. J lost 2 bases, V lost 10 bases, and 5 bases had no gene match.

The gene calls are TRBV5-8 and TRBJ1-5, with D perhaps TRBD1 (5 bases). CDR3 length equals 15 residues. V dropped 0 bases and J dropped 4 bases, with 11 bases sitting between them. The germline V gene has CDR1 SGHTS and CDR2 YDEGEE. In DNA, the CDR3 is TGTGCCAGCAGCTTGGTCCCTGGGGGGAATCAGCCCCAGCATTTT. Translating it yields CASSLVPGGNQPQHF.

The genes are TRBV9 and TRBJ2-7, with D tentatively TRBD1 (7 bases). The germline V gene has CDR1 SGDLS and CDR2 YYNGEE. CDR3 size: 14 residues. Trimming removed 4 bases from V and 3 bases from J, with 14 bases in between. The CDR3 DNA sequence: TGTGCCAGCAGCTCCCAGGGGGGTAACTACGAGCAGTACTTC. This codes for CASSSQGGNYEQYF. The full variable domain, rest sourced from reference TRBV9 and TRBJ2-7, is DSGVTQTPKHLITATGQRVTLRCSPRSGDLSVYWYQQSLDQGLQFLIQYYNGEERAKGNILERFSAQQFPDLHSELNLSSLELGDSALYFCASSSQGGNYEQYFGPGTRLTVT.

This chain uses TRBV5-1 with TRBJ1-4; D not resolved. Trimming removed 6 bases at V and 3 bases at J, with 9 bases between. The CDR3 has 13 residues. In germline, CDR1 is SGHRS, CDR2 YFSETQ. The CDR3 DNA reads TGCGCCAGCATGGAGCGGTCTAATGAAAAACTGTTTTTT. Protein sequence: CASMERSNEKLFF.

This chain links TRBV4-1 with TRBJ1-2, with 8 bases aligning to TRBD1. Germline CDR1 MGHRA, CDR2 YSYEKL. This CDR3 comprises 18 residues. V trimming: 1 base; J trimming: 1 base; junction bases outside the gene matches: 11. The CDR3 DNA reads as TGCGCCAGCAGCCAAGGGGTTCTCCGGGACAGGATTAACTATGGCTACACCTTC. It specifies CASSQGVLRDRINYGYTF.

The chain couples TRBV6-2 or TRBV6-3 to TRBJ2-7; TRBD1 agrees at 10 bases. Germline V gives CDR1 MNHEY, CDR2 SVGEGT. The CDR3 sequence is 14 residues long. Trimming at V came to 6 bases and at J to 5 bases, leaving 7 bases not matched to a gene. Written as DNA, the CDR3 is TGTGCCAGCAGCGGACAGGGGGAACCAAACGAGCAGTACTTC. Translating it yields CASSGQGEPNEQYF.

The gene calls are TRBV10-3 and TRBJ1-1; 7 bases agree with TRBD1. This CDR3 spans 13 amino acids. Germline lookup yields CDR1 ENHRY and CDR2 SYGVKD. The V and J ends lost 7 bases and 3 bases, in that order; junction bases with no gene match: 5. The CDR3 here is CAIKTGEYTEAFF. As DNA, the CDR3 is TGTGCCATCAAAACAGGGGAGTACACTGAAGCTTTCTTT.

The chain employs TRBV7-2 and TRBJ1-5; D gene uncertain. The CDR3 totals 13 residues. CDR1 and CDR2 from the germline V gene are SGHTA and FQGNSA. The V gene lost 5 bases and the J gene lost 5 bases, with 10 bases spanning the gap. In DNA, the CDR3 is TGTGCCAGCAGCCCTCAATACGATCAGCCCCAGCATTTT. It specifies CASSPQYDQPQHF.

The chain couples TRBV10-3 to TRBJ1-6, with a tentative D call TRBD1 (6 bases). Germline lookup yields CDR1 ENHRY and CDR2 SYGVKD. The ends were cut back, 6 bases at V and 7 bases at J, with 10 bases in the middle. This CDR3 has 13 residues. The chain's CDR3 is CAISGTPNSPLHF. CDR3 in DNA: TGTGCCATCAGCGGGACACCCAATTCACCCCTCCACTTT.

The rearrangement links TRBV24-1 to TRBJ2-1, with a tentative D call TRBD1 (7 bases). V was clipped by 4 bases and J by 9 bases, with 15 bases between them. This CDR3 has 14 amino acids. In germline, CDR1 is KGHDR, CDR2 SFDVKD. For the CDR3, the DNA is TGTGCCACCAGTGACACTACAGGGGACTTTGAGCAGTTCTTC. Amino acids: CATSDTTGDFEQFF.

V is TRBV5-1 and J is TRBJ2-1, with 10 bases that match TRBD2. Germline CDR1 and CDR2: SGHRS and YFSETQ. V trimming: 1 base; J trimming: 8 bases; junction bases outside the gene matches: 12. This CDR3 is 17 amino acids long. The CDR3 region is CASSLPLLSGGEDEQFF. The DNA of the CDR3 is TGCGCCAGCAGCTTGCCGCTCTTGAGCGGGGGGGAGGATGAGCAGTTCTTC. Together with reference TRBV5-1 and TRBJ2-1, the CDR3 gives the full variable domain: KAGVTQTPRYLIKTRGQQVTLSCSPISGHRSVSWYQQTPGQGLQFLFEYFSETQRNKGNFPGRFSGRQFSNSRSEMNVSTLELGDSALYLCASSLPLLSGGEDEQFFGPGTRLTVL.

This clone was seen a single time. The gene calls are TRBV18 and TRBJ2-3; 7 bases line up with TRBD2. V shed 6 bases, J shed 6 bases, and the junction held 15 bases outside the gene matches. This CDR3 has 16 residues. In germline, CDR1 is KGHSH, CDR2 LQKENI. The CDR3 region has the DNA TGTGCCAGCTCCCCCACGGGAGGACGGATTAGCGATACGCAGTATTTT. Amino acid sequence: CASSPTGGRISDTQYF.

The table lists this clone with a count of one. The sample contains more than one DNA sequence encoding this CDR3. The chain couples TRBV28 to TRBJ1-2; D is possibly TRBD1 (6 bases). The CDR3 length is 12 residues. The germline V gene has CDR1 MDHEN and CDR2 SYDVKM. Deletions cut 6 bases from V and 5 bases from J, with 10 bases between. This CDR3 reads CASSYRVYGYTF. Written as DNA, the CDR3 is TGTGCCAGCAGCTACAGGGTTTATGGCTACACCTTC.

This clone was counted once. The chain combines TRBV28 with TRBJ1-3; 7 nucleotides line up with TRBD1. The CDR3 sequence is 15 residues long. J was trimmed by 8 bases and V by 5 bases; bases with no gene match: 12. Germline CDR1 reads MDHEN; CDR2 reads SYDVKM. The CDR3 region has the DNA TGTGCCAGCAGTCCTCACAGGGGATTTTCGGACACCATATATTTT. This translates into CASSPHRGFSDTIYF.

The genes are TRBV7-2 and TRBJ2-1; D tentatively fits TRBD1 or TRBD2 (5 bases each). This CDR3 region has 14 residues. Germline lookup yields CDR1 SGHTA and CDR2 FQGNSA. Trimming took 5 bases from V and 7 from J, leaving 15 bases between them. In DNA form, the CDR3 reads TGTGCCAGCAGCCCAGTGGGACGGTATAATGAGCAGTTCTTC. Translation: CASSPVGRYNEQFF.

This chain connects TRBV6-4 to TRBJ1-6; 8 nucleotides align to TRBD1. CDR3 size: 15 residues. The V gene end was trimmed by 2 bases and the J gene end by 12 bases; junction bases not matched to a gene: 9. In germline, CDR1 is MRHNA, CDR2 SNTAGT. CDR3 DNA: TGTGCCAGCAGTGACGGGGCAGGGGGCAATGGACCCCTCCACTTT. Residues: CASSDGAGGNGPLHF.

The table lists this clone with a count of one. The gene calls are TRBV25-1 and TRBJ1-4, with 7 bases that match TRBD1. There are 16 residues in the CDR3. J gave up 0 bases and V 5 bases, and 6 bases lay outside the gene matches. CDR1 and CDR2 from the germline V gene are MGHDK and SYGVNS. The CDR3: CASSPWDRSTNEKLFF. Written as DNA, the CDR3 is TGTGCCAGCAGTCCCTGGGACAGATCAACTAATGAAAAACTGTTTTTT.

In its sample, this clone was seen a few times. The chain employs TRBV2 and TRBJ1-1; D remains unclear. The germline V gene encodes CDR1 SNHLY and CDR2 FYNNEI. The CDR3 contains 13 residues. Deletions cut 7 bases from V and 2 bases from J, with 11 bases between. The CDR3 DNA follows: TGTGCCAGCATGCGGGAAAGAAACACTGAAGCTTTCTTT. Residues: CASMRERNTEAFF.

A note on this clone: Other DNA sequences in this sample translate to the same CDR3. The chain carries TRBV18 and TRBJ1-4, with 8 bases aligning to TRBD1. This CDR3 region has 15 residues. The trim removed 5 bases at V and 3 bases at J, leaving 5 bases unmatched. Germline-derived CDR1 and CDR2 are KGHSH and LQKENI. In nucleotides, the CDR3 is TGTGCCAGCTCAACCGCAGGGGGCTCTAATGAAAAACTGTTTTTT. Translation gives CASSTAGGSNEKLFF.

This clone was detected a few times. This chain joins TRBV4-1 and TRBJ1-2, with no clear D. The CDR3 sequence is 14 residues long. Germline CDR1 is MGHRA and CDR2 is YSYEKL. V was pared by 1 base and J by 3 bases, with 9 bases between. CDR3 bases: TGCGCCAGCAGCCAAGGGGTACTTGACTATGGCTACACCTTC. Translation: CASSQGVLDYGYTF.